These 2 T cell receptor beta chains were all obtained from the same sample, sequenced in a study of technical replicates of blood from a few donors (dated by TCRdb to 2016 to 2017). The receptor library was made with the immunoSEQ multiplex PCR assay. The source is immuneACCESS, and TCRdb retained only in-frame sequences with V and J called. Part of the clones is not carried over; for the studies checked, unresolved V genes explain less than half of this, and the remainder is unexplained. The sample table lists approximately 79,000 clones, about 92% of them with a count of one. The leading ten clones occupy roughly 0.36% of the sample. Specimen: T cells isolated from PBMCs. Receptors were obtained from a human donor in good health.

CDR3 region: CASTGLAGPYNEQFF. CDR3 nucleotide sequence: TGCGCCAGCACCGGACTAGCGGGACCTTACAATGAGCAGTTCTTC. V gene TRBV5-1 combines with J gene TRBJ2-1; 12 bases map to TRBD2. The length of the CDR3 is 15 residues. Looked up from germline, CDR1 is SGHRS and CDR2 is YFSETQ. The junction had 5 bases not matched to a gene; V was cut back by 6 bases and J by 4 bases.

V usage is TRBV9 and J usage is TRBJ2-1; 10 nucleotides line up with TRBD2. V lost 0 bases to trimming and J lost 0 bases; unmatched junction nucleotides: 3. Germline-derived CDR1 and CDR2 are SGDLS and YYNGEE. The CDR3 is 17 residues long. The DNA of the CDR3 is TGTGCCAGCAGCGTAGTAAGCGGGAGGGCCTCCTACAATGAGCAGTTCTTC. Its translation: CASSVVSGRASYNEQFF.